Listed below are T cell receptor beta chains from one sample, sequenced in a study of OX40 agonist ivuxolimab in advanced cancers. Using immunoSEQ multiplex PCR, the repertoire was profiled, and TCRdb retains in-frame clones only, with some absent. The sample yields about 35,000 clones, 74% seen once. Sequencing was performed on CD4+ or CD8+ T cells sorted from blood, taken in a trial of the OX40 agonist ivuxolimab. Receptors were obtained from an adult with an advanced solid tumor such as melanoma, head and neck, liver or kidney cancer. Both conserved end residues are part of each CDR3. A D gene is named only where the DNA matches it firmly. A row's size may be missing; if present it is once, few, many or a size class.

NA	15	NA	TRBV5-1	TRBJ2-7	CASSAIATQANEQYF	TGCGCCAGCAGCGCCATCGCAACACAGGCGAACGAGCAGTACTTC
few	14	NA	TRBV7-9	TRBJ1-1	CASSSWGMNTEAFF	TGTGCCAGCAGCTCTTGGGGGATGAACACTGAAGCTTTCTTT
NA	15	TRBD1	TRBV11-2	TRBJ2-7	CASSLDPQGDYEQYF	TGTGCCAGCAGCTTAGATCCGCAGGGGGACTACGAGCAGTACTTC
NA	15	NA	TRBV5-8	TRBJ2-2	CASSSRWTGSRELFF	TGTGCCAGCAGCTCCAGATGGACGGGAAGCCGGGAGCTGTTTTTT
NA	15	NA	TRBV5-4	TRBJ2-2	CASSLDPGRTGELFF	TGTGCCAGCAGCTTGGACCCAGGGAGGACCGGGGAGCTGTTTTTT
NA	14	NA	TRBV5-1	TRBJ1-6	CASSFGRDNSPLHF	TGCGCCAGCAGCTTTGGAAGGGATAATTCACCCCTCCACTTT
NA	14	NA	TRBV19	TRBJ1-6	CASKVGTDGSPLHF	TGTGCCAGTAAGGTAGGGACGGATGGGTCACCCCTCCACTTT
NA	15	NA	TRBV27	TRBJ2-7	CASSWTLQGSYEQYF	TGTGCCAGCAGTTGGACCCTACAGGGATCGTACGAGCAGTACTTC
once	16	TRBD1	TRBV5-4	TRBJ2-2	CASSLGGQGNTGELFF	TGTGCCAGCAGCTTAGGGGGACAGGGCAACACCGGGGAGCTGTTTTTT
NA	13	NA	TRBV5-8	TRBJ2-2	CASSFGSTGELFF	TGTGCCAGCAGCTTTGGAAGTACCGGGGAGCTGTTTTTT